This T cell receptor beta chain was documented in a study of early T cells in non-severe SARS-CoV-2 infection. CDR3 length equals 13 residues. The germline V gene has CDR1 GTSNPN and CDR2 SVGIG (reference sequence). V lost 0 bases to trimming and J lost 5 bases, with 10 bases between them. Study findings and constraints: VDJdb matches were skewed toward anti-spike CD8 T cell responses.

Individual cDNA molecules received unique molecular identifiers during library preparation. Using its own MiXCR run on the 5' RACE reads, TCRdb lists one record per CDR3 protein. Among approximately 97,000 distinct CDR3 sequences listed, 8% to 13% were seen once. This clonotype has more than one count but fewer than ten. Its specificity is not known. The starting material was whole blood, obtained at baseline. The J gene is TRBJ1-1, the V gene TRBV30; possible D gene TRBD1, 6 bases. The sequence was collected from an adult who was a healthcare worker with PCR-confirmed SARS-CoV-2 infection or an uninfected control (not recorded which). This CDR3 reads CAWSVGGRTEAFF. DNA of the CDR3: TGTGCCTGGAGTGTGGGGGGCCGGACTGAAGCTTTCTTT.